Below are 5 T cell receptor beta chains sequenced from a single sample in a study of radiotherapy plus CTLA-4 blockade in lung cancer. The data were produced by immunoSEQ multiplex PCR, yet TCRdb's version contains in-frame clones alone and is incomplete. The sample includes 58,000 or so clones, under 80% of them seen just once. The sequencing used peripheral blood, collected from a patient treated with radiotherapy plus ipilimumab. Receptors originate from a human donor with non-small cell lung cancer who had a complete response to radiotherapy plus ipilimumab.

This clone was counted a few times. This sequence joins TRBV7-9 and TRBJ1-5, with TRBD1 as a possible D gene (5 bases). Germline loops: CDR1 SEHNR, CDR2 FQNEAQ (reference sequence). V was shortened by 5 bases and J by 0 bases, with 8 bases between the two germline ends. This CDR3 comprises 14 residues. The chain's CDR3 is CASSVDSSNQPQHF. The CDR3 nucleotides read TGTGCCAGCAGCGTCGACAGTAGCAATCAGCCCCAGCATTTT.

This clone was seen a few times. The chain carries TRBV29-1 and TRBJ2-7, with 10 positions matching TRBD2. Per the germline V gene, CDR1 is SQVTM and CDR2 is ANQGSEA. The CDR3 runs 13 residues. Germline trimming cut 6 bases from V and 2 bases from J; bases unmatched to any gene: 4. The CDR3 region has the DNA TGCAGCGTCCGAGCGGGGGGGCCCTACGAGCAGTACTTC. Translating it yields CSVRAGGPYEQYF.

V and J are TRBV27 and TRBJ1-2, with D hard to call. Germline values: CDR1 MNHEY, CDR2 SMNVEV (reference sequence). CDR3 length: 13 amino acids. Trimming stripped 7 bases from V and 4 bases from J, with 13 bases between. CDR3 amino acids: CASNAGGPYGYTF. CDR3 coding DNA: TGTGCCAGCAATGCGGGAGGCCCCTATGGCTACACCTTC.

The chain carries TRBV18 and TRBJ2-7; possibly TRBD1 for D (6 bases). CDR1 and CDR2 (germline): KGHSH, LQKENI. The V and J ends lost 1 base and 5 bases respectively, with 12 bases between them. The CDR3 loop spans 14 amino acids. The CDR3 region has the DNA TGTGCCAGCTCACCACAACAGGGTAGCCACGAGCAGTACGTC. Amino acids: CASSPQQGSHEQYV.

CDR3 amino acids: CASSSSPGFWVGHGQYF. The CDR3 region has the DNA TGTGCCAGCAGTTCCTCCCCGGGATTCTGGGTGGGTCATGGGCAGTACTTC. This chain joins TRBV27 and TRBJ2-7, with TRBD2 as a possible D gene (5 bases). The CDR3 sequence is 17 residues long. In germline, CDR1 is MNHEY, CDR2 SMNVEV (reference sequence). The V and J ends lost 4 bases and 9 bases respectively, with 28 bases between them.